This entry concerns a single T cell receptor beta chain. What it binds is not known. The entry originates in a study of regulatory T cells in long-lasting Graves disease. Study-level points and caveats: TRBV28, TRBJ1-2 and TRBJ2-5 were segments that persistent disease favored.

Germline CDR1 MNHEY, CDR2 SVGEGT. The V end lost 7 bases, the J end lost 0 bases, and 10 bases lay between the germline ends. The CDR3 sequence is 14 residues long. According to the study, TCR beta libraries were built with iRepertoire HTBI primers and CDR3-region Arm-PCR. Each CDR3 protein is one row after TCRdb ran MiXCR on the multiplex PCR reads. Among 400,000 to 500,000 distinct CDR3 sequences listed, around a fifth were seen once. Specified time point: persistent/refractory GD, antithyroid drugs over 5 years with positive TRAb. Isolated PBMC RNA provided the starting material for the TCR library.

The clonotype originates from a female donor with Graves disease. The chain uses TRBV6-2 or TRBV6-3 and TRBJ1-5, with D perhaps TRBD1 (5 bases). The sample was peripheral blood mononuclear cells (PBMCs), taken when the disease was refractory, from a patient treated with antithyroid drugs. This chain's CDR3 is CASIHRNSNQPQHF. The CDR3 bases are TGTGCCAGCATCCACAGGAATAGCAATCAGCCCCAGCATTTT.